This is a list of T cell receptor beta chains from one sample in a study of blood T cell repertoires in COVID-19. The method was immunoSEQ multiplex PCR; TCRdb's version includes in-frame clones alone and lacks a portion of them. In the table there are about 140,000 clones, around 84% of which are singletons. The sequenced sample consisted of peripheral blood. The receptors originated from a human donor with acute or convalescent COVID-19. The donor label of this sample is uncertain. The CDR3 runs from the conserved cysteine through the conserved F or W. The D gene is left open where the match is weak.

>TRBD1|TRBJ2-2|TRBV6-5
CASSPGTANTGELFF
>TRBD2|TRBJ2-1|TRBV6-5
CASRPLAVGYNEQFF
>TRBD1|TRBJ2-3|TRBV6-2/TRBV6-3
CASSYRDRGGNTQYF
>.|TRBJ1-3|TRBV7-9
CASSLASRGSGNTIYF
>.|TRBJ1-3|TRBV25-1
CASSEPPTIYF
>TRBD2|TRBJ2-3|TRBV5-6
CASSLGASGSDTQYF
>TRBD1|TRBJ2-1|TRBV7-9
CASSLHRGSNYNEQFF
>.|TRBJ2-2|TRBV5-4
CASSFRQTNTGELFF
>TRBD1|TRBJ1-2|TRBV7-2
CASSPGTANYGYTF
>.|TRBJ2-1|TRBV5-1
CASSLAHASARYNEQFF
>.|TRBJ1-5|TRBV12-3/TRBV12-4
CASSRGLGQPQHF
>.|TRBJ2-5|TRBV6-5
CASRQGGGQETQYF
>.|TRBJ1-5|TRBV28
CASHGGGQPQHF
>TRBD1|TRBJ1-2|TRBV10-3
CAISEGGQGVDGYTF
>.|TRBJ1-4|TRBV2
CASSADTLIGEKLFF
>TRBD1|TRBJ1-2|TRBV9
CASSVATPTGHTNYGYTF
>.|TRBJ1-6|TRBV6-6
CASSSRGFPYNSPLHF
>TRBD1|TRBJ2-3|TRBV5-1
CASSSGTGGFSTDTQYF
>.|TRBJ1-1|TRBV12-2
CASRDRTDTNTEAFF
>TRBD1|TRBJ2-7|TRBV12-5
CASGSGQTSSYEQYF
>TRBD2|TRBJ2-3|TRBV24-1
CATSDFTGGGSSDTQYF
>.|TRBJ2-5|TRBV5-6
CASSLSGDGETQYF